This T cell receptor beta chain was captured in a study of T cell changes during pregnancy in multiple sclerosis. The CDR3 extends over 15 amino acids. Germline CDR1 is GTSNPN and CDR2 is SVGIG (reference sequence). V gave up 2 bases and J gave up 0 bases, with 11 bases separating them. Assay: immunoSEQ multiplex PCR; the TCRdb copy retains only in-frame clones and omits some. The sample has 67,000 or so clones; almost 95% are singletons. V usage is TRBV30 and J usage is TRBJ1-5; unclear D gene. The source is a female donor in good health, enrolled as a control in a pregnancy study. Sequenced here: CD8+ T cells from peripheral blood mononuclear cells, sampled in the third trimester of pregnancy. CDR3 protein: CAWSTHGYSNQPQHF. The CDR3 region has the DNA TGTGCCTGGAGTACTCACGGTTATAGCAATCAGCCCCAGCATTTT. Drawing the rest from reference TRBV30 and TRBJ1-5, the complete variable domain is SQTIHQWPATLVQPVGSPLSLECTVEGTSNPNLYWYRQAAGRGLQLLFYSVGIGQISSEVPQNLSASRPQDRQFILSSKKLLLSDSGFYLCAWSTHGYSNQPQHFGDGTRLSIL.